A selection of T cell receptor beta chains follows, all from one sample in a study of blood T cell repertoires in COVID-19. Some clones are missing from TCRdb's copy, which holds only in-frame ones; the method was immunoSEQ multiplex PCR. Among 250,000 to 350,000 clones listed, 90% were seen once. The sample taken for sequencing was peripheral blood. Receptors originate from a woman aged 25 to 39 with COVID-19, enrolled during active disease. CDR3s include the opening cysteine and the closing phenylalanine or tryptophan. D genes are given only for firm matches. Clone size appears in some rows only: once, few, many, or a class for an expanded clone.

j_gene	abundance	d_gene	v_gene	CDR3aa	CDR3nt
TRBJ2-7	-	-	TRBV18	CASSPPSGHYEQYF	TGTGCCAGCTCACCACCGTCAGGGCACTACGAGCAGTACTTC
TRBJ1-5	once	-	TRBV19	CASSLPGANSNQPQHF	TGTGCCAGTAGTCTCCCAGGGGCTAATAGCAATCAGCCCCAGCATTTT
TRBJ2-5	-	TRBD2	TRBV24-1	CATSEAGAQETQYF	TGTGCCACCAGTGAGGCGGGAGCTCAAGAGACCCAGTACTTC
TRBJ1-2	-	TRBD1	TRBV7-9	CASSPPARDRVPRGYTF	TGTGCCAGCAGCCCACCGGCGAGAGACAGGGTCCCTCGTGGCTACACCTTC
TRBJ2-5	few	-	TRBV2	CASSDAGGKETQYF	TGTGCCAGCAGTGATGCAGGGGGGAAAGAGACCCAGTACTTC
TRBJ1-4	-	-	TRBV19	CASNGGRPNEKLFF	TGTGCCAGTAATGGAGGGAGGCCTAATGAAAAACTGTTTTTT
TRBJ1-1	-	TRBD1	TRBV3-1/TRBV3-2	CASRAATGVVSEAFF	TGTGCCAGCAGGGCTGCGACAGGGGTTGTCTCTGAAGCTTTCTTT
TRBJ2-1	-	-	TRBV5-4	CASSLGLAEYNEQFF	TGTGCCAGCAGCTTAGGCCTAGCTGAATACAATGAGCAGTTCTTC
TRBJ1-4	-	-	TRBV7-8	CASSLARDRTNLKLFF	TGTGCCAGCAGCTTAGCGCGGGACCGCACCAACCTTAAACTGTTTTTT
TRBJ1-6	-	-	TRBV5-1	CASSFLPDTHNSPLHF	TGCGCCAGCAGCTTCCTGCCGGACACCCATAATTCACCCCTCCACTTT
TRBJ2-1	-	TRBD1	TRBV25-1	CASRGQGRYNEQFF	TGTGCCAGCAGGGGACAGGGTCGCTACAATGAGCAGTTCTTC
TRBJ2-5	-	-	TRBV9	CASSPRTAAGETQYF	TGTGCCAGCAGCCCCCGTACTGCGGCCGGGGAGACCCAGTACTTC
TRBJ2-7	-	TRBD1	TRBV6-5	CASSYMTGSLEQYF	TGTGCCAGCAGTTACATGACAGGGTCCTTGGAGCAGTACTTC
TRBJ2-7	-	TRBD2	TRBV11-2	CASSYREKTSGRYEQYF	TGTGCCAGCAGCTACCGAGAAAAGACTAGCGGGAGGTACGAGCAGTACTTC
TRBJ2-1	-	-	TRBV6-6	CASSYAREEQFF	TGTGCCAGCAGTTACGCCAGGGAGGAACAGTTCTTC
TRBJ2-7	-	TRBD1	TRBV6-4	CASSTGTDSYEQYF	TGTGCCAGCAGTACCGGGACAGACTCCTACGAGCAGTACTTC
TRBJ2-5	-	-	TRBV20-1	CSAKRQETQYF	TGCAGTGCTAAGCGGCAAGAGACCCAGTACTTC
TRBJ2-1	-	-	TRBV7-9	CASSYSDYSEQFF	TGTGCCAGCAGCTATAGCGACTACAGTGAGCAGTTCTTC
TRBJ2-5	-	-	TRBV5-4	CASSLESLQETQYF	TGTGCCAGCAGCTTGGAGAGCCTACAAGAGACCCAGTACTTC
TRBJ1-2	-	TRBD1	TRBV18	CASSALLGQGASGYTF	TGTGCCAGCTCAGCGCTATTGGGACAGGGGGCATCGGGCTACACCTTC
TRBJ2-3	once	TRBD2	TRBV10-2	CASSAGLAPDTQYF	TGCGCCAGCAGTGCGGGACTAGCCCCAGATACGCAGTATTTT
TRBJ2-1	-	TRBD2	TRBV6-5	CASSYRLAGPNEQFF	TGTGCCAGCAGTTACCGGCTAGCGGGGCCCAATGAGCAGTTCTTC